This TCR beta chain was retrieved from a study of blood T cell repertoires in COVID-19. Overall study: Collection of acute and convalescent COVID-19 samples took place in the United States, Italy and Spain. PBMCs, B-cell-depleted T cells, or T cells provided the cDNA or gDNA that made up the material.

Germline lookup yields CDR1 WSHSY and CDR2 SAAADI. CDR3 length: 11 amino acids. Trimming stripped 6 bases from V and 3 bases from J, with 5 bases between. In the authors' workflow: Amplification of reference gene primers provided the estimated nucleated cell counts. The assay was immunoSEQ multiplex PCR, and TCRdb's table has in-frame clones only and misses some. V, J and clone size are those of that table, while D and trimming were read from the DNA. Counted here are 130,000 to 150,000 clones, around 78% occurring once; the ten biggest clones make up 1.9%. The rearrangement joins TRBV10-2 to TRBJ1-2; D remains unclear. Input material: peripheral blood. The clonotype comes from a woman in her sixties with acute or convalescent COVID-19. The CDR3 spells CASRADYGYTF. The CDR3 nucleotides read TGCGCCAGCAGGGCAGACTATGGCTACACCTTC.